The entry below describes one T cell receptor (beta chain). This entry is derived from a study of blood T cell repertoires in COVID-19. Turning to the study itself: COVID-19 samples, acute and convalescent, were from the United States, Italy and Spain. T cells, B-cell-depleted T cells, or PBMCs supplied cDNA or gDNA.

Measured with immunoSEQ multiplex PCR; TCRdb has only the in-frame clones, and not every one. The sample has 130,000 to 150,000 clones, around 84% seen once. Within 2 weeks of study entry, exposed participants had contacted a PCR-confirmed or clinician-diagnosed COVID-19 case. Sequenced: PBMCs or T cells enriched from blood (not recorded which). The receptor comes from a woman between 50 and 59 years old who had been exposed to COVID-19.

The CDR3 protein is CASSLGAGDQETQYF. The CDR3 DNA reads TGTGCCAGCAGCTTGGGAGCGGGGGACCAAGAGACCCAGTACTTC. The chain recombines TRBV5-4 with TRBJ2-5, with 8 bases matching TRBD2. This CDR3 region has 15 residues. J was trimmed by 0 bases and V by 0 bases; bases with no gene match: 1. The V gene's germline CDR1 is SGHNT and CDR2 YYREEE (reference sequence).